This T cell receptor beta chain is drawn from a study of blood T cell repertoires in COVID-19. At the level of the study: There were acute and convalescent COVID-19 samples, and they came from the United States, Italy and Spain. PBMCs, B-cell-depleted T cells, or T cells provided the cDNA or gDNA that made up the material.

Looked up from germline, CDR1 is MDHEN and CDR2 is SYDVKM. CDR3 size: 15 residues. Trimming cost V 4 bases and J 7 bases; bases outside gene matches: 11. Using immunoSEQ multiplex PCR, the repertoire was profiled, and TCRdb retains in-frame clones only, with some absent. The repertoire holds 90,000 or so clones, about 89% seen once, with roughly a sixth in the top ten. The sample consisted of peripheral blood. The J gene is TRBJ2-7, the V gene TRBV28; 9 bases agree with TRBD1. The receptor was isolated from a human donor in a cohort sampled during active COVID-19. The chain's CDR3 is CASSSGDRDSGEQYF. DNA of the CDR3: TGTGCCAGCAGTTCGGGGGACAGGGATTCGGGGGAGCAGTACTTC.